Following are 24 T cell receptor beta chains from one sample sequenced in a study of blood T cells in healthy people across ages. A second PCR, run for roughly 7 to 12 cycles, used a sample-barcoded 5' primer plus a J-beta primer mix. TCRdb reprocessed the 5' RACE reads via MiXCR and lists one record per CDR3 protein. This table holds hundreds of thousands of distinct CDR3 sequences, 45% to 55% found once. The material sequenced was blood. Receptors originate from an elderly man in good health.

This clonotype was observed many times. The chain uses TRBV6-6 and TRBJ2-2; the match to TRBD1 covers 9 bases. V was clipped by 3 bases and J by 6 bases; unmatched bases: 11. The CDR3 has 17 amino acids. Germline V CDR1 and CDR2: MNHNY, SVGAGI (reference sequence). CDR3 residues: CASSYSPGTGLAGELFF. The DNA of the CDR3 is TGTGCCAGCAGTTATTCACCCGGGACAGGGCTGGCCGGGGAGCTGTTTTTT.

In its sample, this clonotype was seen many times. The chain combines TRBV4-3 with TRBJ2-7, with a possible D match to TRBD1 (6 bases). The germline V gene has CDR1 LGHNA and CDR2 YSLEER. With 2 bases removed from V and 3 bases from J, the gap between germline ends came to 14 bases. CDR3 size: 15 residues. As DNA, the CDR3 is TGCGCCAGCAGCCAAAAGGACAGCCCAGGCTACGAGCAGTACTTC. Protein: CASSQKDSPGYEQYF.

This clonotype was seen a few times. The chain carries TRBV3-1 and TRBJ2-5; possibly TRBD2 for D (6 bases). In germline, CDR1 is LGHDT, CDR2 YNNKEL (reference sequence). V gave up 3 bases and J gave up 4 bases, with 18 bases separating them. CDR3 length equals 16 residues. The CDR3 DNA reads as TGTGCCAGCAGCCACGCAAGGTCCAAGGAGGGAGAGACCCAGTACTTC. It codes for CASSHARSKEGETQYF.

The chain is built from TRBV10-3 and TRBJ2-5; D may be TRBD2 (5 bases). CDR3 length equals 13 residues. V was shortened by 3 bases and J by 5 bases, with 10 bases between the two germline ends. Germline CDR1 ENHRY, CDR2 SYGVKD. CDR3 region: CAISDSSPETQYF. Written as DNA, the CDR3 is TGTGCCATCAGTGACTCTAGCCCGGAGACCCAGTACTTC.

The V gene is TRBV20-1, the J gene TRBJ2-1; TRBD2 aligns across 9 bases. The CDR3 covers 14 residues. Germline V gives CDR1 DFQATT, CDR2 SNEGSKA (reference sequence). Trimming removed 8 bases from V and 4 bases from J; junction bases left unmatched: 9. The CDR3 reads CSPRSGRSYNEQFF. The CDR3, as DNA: TGCAGTCCAAGGAGCGGGAGGTCATACAATGAGCAGTTCTTC.

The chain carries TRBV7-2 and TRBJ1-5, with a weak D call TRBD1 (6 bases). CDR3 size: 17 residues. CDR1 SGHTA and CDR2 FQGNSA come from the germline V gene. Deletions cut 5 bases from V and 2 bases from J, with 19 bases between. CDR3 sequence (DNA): TGTGCCAGCAGCCGTCTAAAGAGGGGGGCGGGCAATCAGCCCCAGCATTTT. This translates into CASSRLKRGAGNQPQHF. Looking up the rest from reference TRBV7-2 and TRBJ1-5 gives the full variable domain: GAGVSQSPSNKVTEKGKDVELRCDPISGHTALYWYRQSLGQGLEFLIYFQGNSAPDKSGLPSDRFSAERTGGSVSTLTIQRTQQEDSAVYLCASSRLKRGAGNQPQHFGDGTRLSIL.

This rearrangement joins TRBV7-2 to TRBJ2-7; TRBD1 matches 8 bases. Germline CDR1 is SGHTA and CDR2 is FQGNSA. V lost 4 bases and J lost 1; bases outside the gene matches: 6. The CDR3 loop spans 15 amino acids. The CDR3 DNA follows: TGTGCCAGCAGCTCCGGGACAGGCCTATCCTACGAGCAGTACTTC. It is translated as CASSSGTGLSYEQYF.

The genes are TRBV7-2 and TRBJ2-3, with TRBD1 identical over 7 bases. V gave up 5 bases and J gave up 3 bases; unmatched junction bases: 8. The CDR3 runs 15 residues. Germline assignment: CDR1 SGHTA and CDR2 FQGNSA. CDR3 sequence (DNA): TGTGCCAGCAGCCCTTGGGGACAGAGTACAGATACGCAGTATTTT. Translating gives CASSPWGQSTDTQYF.

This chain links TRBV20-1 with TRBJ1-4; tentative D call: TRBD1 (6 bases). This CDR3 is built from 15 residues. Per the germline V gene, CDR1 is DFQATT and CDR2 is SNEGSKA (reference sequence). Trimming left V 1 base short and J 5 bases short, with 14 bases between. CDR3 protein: CSARGFGGVNEKLFF. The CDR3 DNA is TGCAGTGCTAGAGGGTTCGGGGGCGTAAATGAAAAACTGTTTTTT.

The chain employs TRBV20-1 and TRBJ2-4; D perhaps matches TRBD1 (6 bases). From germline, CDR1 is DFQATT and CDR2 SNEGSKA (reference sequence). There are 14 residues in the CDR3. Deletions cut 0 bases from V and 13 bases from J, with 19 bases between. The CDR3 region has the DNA TGCAGTGCTAGAGATCATACAGGGCCCTACGAACAGTACTTC. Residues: CSARDHTGPYEQYF.

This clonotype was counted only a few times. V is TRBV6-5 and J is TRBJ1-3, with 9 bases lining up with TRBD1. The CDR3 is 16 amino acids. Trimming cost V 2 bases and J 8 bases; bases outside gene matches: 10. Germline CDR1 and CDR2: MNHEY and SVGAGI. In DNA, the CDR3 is TGTGCCAGCAGTTACATTTTAGGGACAGGGCGGGACACCATATATTTT. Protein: CASSYILGTGRDTIYF.

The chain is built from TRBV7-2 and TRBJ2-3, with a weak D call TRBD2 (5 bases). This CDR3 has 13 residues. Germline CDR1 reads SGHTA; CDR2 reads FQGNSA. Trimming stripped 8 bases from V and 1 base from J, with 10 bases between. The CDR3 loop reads CASGRRGTDTQYF. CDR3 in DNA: TGTGCCAGCGGACGGCGGGGCACAGATACGCAGTATTTT.

CDR3 residues: CSVGDGGGNQPQHF. The CDR3 DNA is TGCAGCGTTGGGGACGGCGGTGGCAATCAGCCCCAGCATTTT. The chain joins TRBV29-1 to TRBJ1-5; D might be TRBD1 (5 bases). With 4 bases removed from V and 2 bases from J, the gap between germline ends came to 12 bases. CDR1 is SQVTM, CDR2 ANQGSEA, per germline. CDR3 size: 14 residues.

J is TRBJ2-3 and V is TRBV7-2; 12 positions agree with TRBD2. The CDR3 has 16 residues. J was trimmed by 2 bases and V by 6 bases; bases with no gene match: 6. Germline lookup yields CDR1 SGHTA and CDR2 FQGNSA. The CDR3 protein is CASRVLAGGVTDTQYF. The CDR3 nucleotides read TGTGCCAGCAGGGTTCTAGCGGGAGGGGTCACAGATACGCAGTATTTT.

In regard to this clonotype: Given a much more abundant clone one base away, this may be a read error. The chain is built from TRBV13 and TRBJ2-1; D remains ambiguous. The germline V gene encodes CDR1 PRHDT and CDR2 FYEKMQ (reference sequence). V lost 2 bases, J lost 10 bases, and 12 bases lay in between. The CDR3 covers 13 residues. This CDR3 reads CASSLNLFYEQFF. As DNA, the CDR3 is TGTGCCAGCAGCTTAAACCTGTTTTACGAGCAGTTCTTC.

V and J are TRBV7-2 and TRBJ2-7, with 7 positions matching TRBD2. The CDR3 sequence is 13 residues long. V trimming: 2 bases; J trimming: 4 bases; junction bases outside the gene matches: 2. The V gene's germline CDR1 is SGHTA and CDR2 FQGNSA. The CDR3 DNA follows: TGTGCCAGCAGCTTATGGGAGGGGTACGAGCAGTACTTC. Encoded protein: CASSLWEGYEQYF.

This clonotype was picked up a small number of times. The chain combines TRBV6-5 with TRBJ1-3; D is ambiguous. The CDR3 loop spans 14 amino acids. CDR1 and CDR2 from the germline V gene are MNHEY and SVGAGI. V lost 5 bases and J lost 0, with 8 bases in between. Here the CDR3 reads CASSPFRSGNTIYF. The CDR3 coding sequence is TGTGCCAGCAGTCCCTTCCGCTCTGGAAACACCATATATTTT.

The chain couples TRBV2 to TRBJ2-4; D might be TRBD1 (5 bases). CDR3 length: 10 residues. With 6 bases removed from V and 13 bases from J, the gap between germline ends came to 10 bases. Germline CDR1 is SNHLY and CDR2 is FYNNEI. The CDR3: CASRDMEQYF. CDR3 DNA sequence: TGTGCCAGCAGGGACATGGAGCAGTACTTC.

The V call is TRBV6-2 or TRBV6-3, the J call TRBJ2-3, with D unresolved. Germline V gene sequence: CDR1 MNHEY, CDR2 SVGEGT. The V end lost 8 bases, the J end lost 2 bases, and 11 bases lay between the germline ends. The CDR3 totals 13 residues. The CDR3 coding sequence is TGTGCCAGCCGCACCATTTTCACAGATACGCAGTATTTT. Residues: CASRTIFTDTQYF.

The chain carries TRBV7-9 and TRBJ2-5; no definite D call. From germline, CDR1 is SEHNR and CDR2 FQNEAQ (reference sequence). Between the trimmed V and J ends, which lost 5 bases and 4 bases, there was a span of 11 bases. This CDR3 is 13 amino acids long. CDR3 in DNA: TGTGCCAGCAGCGGTGGCACTGGAGAGACCCAGTACTTC. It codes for CASSGGTGETQYF.

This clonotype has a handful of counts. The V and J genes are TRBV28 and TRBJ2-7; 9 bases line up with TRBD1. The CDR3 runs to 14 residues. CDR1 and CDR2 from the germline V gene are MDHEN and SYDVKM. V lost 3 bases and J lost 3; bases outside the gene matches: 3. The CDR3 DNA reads TGTGCCAGCAGTTTGGCGACAGGGGGCTACGAGCAGTACTTC. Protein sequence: CASSLATGGYEQYF.

In DNA, the CDR3 is TGCAGCGGGACTAGCGGGAGCGATGAGCAGTTCTTC. Translated, it gives CSGTSGSDEQFF. The gene calls are TRBV29-1 and TRBJ2-1; 13 bases line up with TRBD2. The V and J ends lost 7 bases and 8 bases, in that order; junction bases with no gene match: 2. Looked up from germline, CDR1 is SQVTM and CDR2 is ANQGSEA. CDR3 size: 12 residues.

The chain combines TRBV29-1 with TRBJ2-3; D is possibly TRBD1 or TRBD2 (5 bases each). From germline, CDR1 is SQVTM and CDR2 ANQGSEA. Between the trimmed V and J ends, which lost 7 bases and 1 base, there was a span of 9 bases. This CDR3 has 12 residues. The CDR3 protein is CSGLGGTDTQYF. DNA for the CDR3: TGCAGCGGATTGGGGGGCACAGATACGCAGTATTTT.

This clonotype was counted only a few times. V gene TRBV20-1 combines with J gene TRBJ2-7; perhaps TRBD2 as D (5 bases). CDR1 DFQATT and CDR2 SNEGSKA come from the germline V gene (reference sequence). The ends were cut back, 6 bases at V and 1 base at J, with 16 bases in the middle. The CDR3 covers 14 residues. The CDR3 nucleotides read TGCAGTGCCCGAAGTGGGAGCGGATCCTACGAGCAGTACTTC. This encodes CSARSGSGSYEQYF.